This record looks at one TCR beta chain sequence and its context. Antigen unknown. This sample was included in a study of cytomegalovirus exposure and HLA in healthy donors. About the study: Earlier results showed 120 million or so unique TCR beta sequences derived from approximately 170 million T cells. An early release of data contained approximately 80 million unique TCRs, which came from HLA-typed donors.

Germline V lookup: CDR1 SGHDT, CDR2 YYEEEE. V lost 3 bases to trimming and J lost 4 bases, with 14 bases between them. The CDR3 contains 16 residues. Both 60 Vbeta primers and 13 Jbeta primers went into the PCR. The assay was immunoSEQ multiplex PCR, and TCRdb's table has in-frame clones only and misses some. The sample consists of under 250,000 clones, more than 60% of them appearing once. Findings and limits, study-wide: CMV serostatus was the sole immune exposure information available. Presence/absence analysis assumed near-uniform sequencing depth across donors.

J is TRBJ1-6 and V is TRBV5-6, with a possible D match to TRBD1 (5 bases). The receptor comes from a man aged 45-60 years in good health and CMV-seronegative. The sequenced material came from PBMCs. The CDR3 here is CASSWRLRGYNSPLHF. In DNA form, the CDR3 reads TGTGCCAGCAGCTGGCGGTTACGGGGGTATAATTCACCCCTCCACTTT.